This T cell receptor beta chain was captured in a study of T cells in Graves' hyperthyroidism and ophthalmopathy. Amplified TCR beta CDR3 regions came from RNA transcripts. Primed by the HTBI set, a first-round RT-PCR was run on the TCR CDR3. In TCRdb, the multiplex PCR reads were re-called with MiXCR into one record per CDR3 protein. The profile covers 500,000 to 600,000 distinct CDR3 sequences, with 40% to 50% appearing a single time and about two fifths taken by the ten largest. CDR3 size: 15 residues. CDR1 and CDR2 from the germline V gene are SGHTA and FQGNSA. V was trimmed by 3 bases and J by 4 bases, leaving 13 bases between them.

This clonotype was sampled from an adult woman with Graves' disease, either hyperthyroidism or ophthalmopathy (not recorded which). The specimen sequenced was peripheral blood or thyroid tissue (not recorded which). This sequence joins TRBV7-2 and TRBJ1-3, with TRBD1 as a possible D gene (5 bases). In nucleotides, the CDR3 is TGTGCCAGCAGCTTCTCAGGGTTTAGGGGAAACACCATATATTTT. It translates to CASSFSGFRGNTIYF.